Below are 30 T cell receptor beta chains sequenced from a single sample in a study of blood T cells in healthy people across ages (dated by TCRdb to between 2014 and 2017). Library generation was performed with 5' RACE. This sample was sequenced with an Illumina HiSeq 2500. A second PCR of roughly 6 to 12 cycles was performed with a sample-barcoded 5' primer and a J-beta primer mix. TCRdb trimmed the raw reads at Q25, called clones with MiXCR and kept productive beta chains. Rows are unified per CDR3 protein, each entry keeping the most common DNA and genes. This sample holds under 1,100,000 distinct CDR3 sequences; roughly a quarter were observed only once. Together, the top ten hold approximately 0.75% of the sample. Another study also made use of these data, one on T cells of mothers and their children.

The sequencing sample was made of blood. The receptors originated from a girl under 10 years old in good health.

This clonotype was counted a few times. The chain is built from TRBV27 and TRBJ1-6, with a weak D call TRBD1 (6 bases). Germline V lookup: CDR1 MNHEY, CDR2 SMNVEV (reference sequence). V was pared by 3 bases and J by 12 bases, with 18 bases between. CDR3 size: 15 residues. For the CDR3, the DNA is TGTGCCAGCAGTTTCCTGACAGGTAGCCCTCAACCCCTCCACTTT. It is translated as CASSFLTGSPQPLHF.

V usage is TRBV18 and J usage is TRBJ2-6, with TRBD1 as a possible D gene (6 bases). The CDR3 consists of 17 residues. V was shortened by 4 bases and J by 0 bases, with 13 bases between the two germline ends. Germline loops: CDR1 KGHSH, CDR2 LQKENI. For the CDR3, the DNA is TGTGCCAGCTCACGCCAGGGGCCCCTCTCTGGGGCCAACGTCCTGACTTTC. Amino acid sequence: CASSRQGPLSGANVLTF.

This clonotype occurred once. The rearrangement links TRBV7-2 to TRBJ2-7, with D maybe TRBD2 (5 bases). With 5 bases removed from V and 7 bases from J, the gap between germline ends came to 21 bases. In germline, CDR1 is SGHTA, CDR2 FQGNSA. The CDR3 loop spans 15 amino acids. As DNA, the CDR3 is TGTGCCAGCAGCCAGGTGGCGGGTTCTCGTTGGGAGCAGTACTTC. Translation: CASSQVAGSRWEQYF.

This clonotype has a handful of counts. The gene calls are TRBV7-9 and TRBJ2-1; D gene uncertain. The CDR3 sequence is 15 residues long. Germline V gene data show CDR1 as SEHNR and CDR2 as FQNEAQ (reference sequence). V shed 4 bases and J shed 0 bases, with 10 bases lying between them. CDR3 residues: CASSSRSSSYNEQFF. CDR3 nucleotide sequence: TGTGCCAGCAGCTCCCGGTCGAGCTCCTACAATGAGCAGTTCTTC.

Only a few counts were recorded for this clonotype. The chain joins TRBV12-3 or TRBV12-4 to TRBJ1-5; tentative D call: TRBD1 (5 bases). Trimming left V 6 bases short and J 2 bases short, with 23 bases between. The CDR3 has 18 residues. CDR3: CASSLVTGDLHGNQPQHF. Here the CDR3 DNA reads TGTGCCAGCAGCCTAGTGACGGGGGACCTGCATGGCAATCAGCCCCAGCATTTT.

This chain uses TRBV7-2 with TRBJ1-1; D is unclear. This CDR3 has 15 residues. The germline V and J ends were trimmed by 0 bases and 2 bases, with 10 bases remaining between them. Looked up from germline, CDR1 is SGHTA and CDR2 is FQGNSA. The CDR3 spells CASSLAPDGNTEAFF. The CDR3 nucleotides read TGTGCCAGCAGCTTAGCGCCCGACGGTAACACTGAAGCTTTCTTT.

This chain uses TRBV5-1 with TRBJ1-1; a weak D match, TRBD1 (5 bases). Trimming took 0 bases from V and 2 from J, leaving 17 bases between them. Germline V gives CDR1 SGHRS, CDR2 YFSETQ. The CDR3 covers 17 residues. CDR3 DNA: TGCGCCAGCAGCTTGGGATCGATTGTTGGGGGAAACACTGAAGCTTTCTTT. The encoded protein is CASSLGSIVGGNTEAFF. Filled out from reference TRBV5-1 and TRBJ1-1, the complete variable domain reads KAGVTQTPRYLIKTRGQQVTLSCSPISGHRSVSWYQQTPGQGLQFLFEYFSETQRNKGNFPGRFSGRQFSNSRSEMNVSTLELGDSALYLCASSLGSIVGGNTEAFFGQGTRLTVV.

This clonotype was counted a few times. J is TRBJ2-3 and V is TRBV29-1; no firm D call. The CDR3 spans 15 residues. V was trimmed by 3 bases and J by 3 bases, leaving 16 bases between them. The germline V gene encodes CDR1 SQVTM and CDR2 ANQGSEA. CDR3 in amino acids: CSVESVAAYTDTQYF. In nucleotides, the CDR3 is TGCAGCGTTGAGAGTGTGGCAGCCTATACAGATACGCAGTATTTT.

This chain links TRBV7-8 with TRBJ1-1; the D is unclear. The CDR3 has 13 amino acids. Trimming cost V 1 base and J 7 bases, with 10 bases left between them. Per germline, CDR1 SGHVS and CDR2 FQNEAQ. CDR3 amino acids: CASSLELGGEAFF. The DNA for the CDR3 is TGTGCCAGCAGCTTAGAACTAGGCGGTGAAGCTTTCTTT.

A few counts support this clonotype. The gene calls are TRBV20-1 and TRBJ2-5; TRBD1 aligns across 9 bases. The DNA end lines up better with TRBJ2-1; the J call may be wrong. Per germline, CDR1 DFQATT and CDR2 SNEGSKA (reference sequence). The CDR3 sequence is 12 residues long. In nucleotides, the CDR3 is TGCAGTGCTCCCGACAGGGGGAATGAGCAGTTCTTC. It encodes CSAPDRGNEQFF.

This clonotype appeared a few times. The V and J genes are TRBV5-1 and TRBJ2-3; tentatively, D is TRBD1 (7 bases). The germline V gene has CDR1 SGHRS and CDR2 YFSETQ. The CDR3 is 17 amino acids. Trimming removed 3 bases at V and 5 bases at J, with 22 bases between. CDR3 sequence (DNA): TGCGCCAGCAGCTCAGCAAACTCAAGCCAGGGGGGAGATACGCAGTATTTT. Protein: CASSSANSSQGGDTQYF.

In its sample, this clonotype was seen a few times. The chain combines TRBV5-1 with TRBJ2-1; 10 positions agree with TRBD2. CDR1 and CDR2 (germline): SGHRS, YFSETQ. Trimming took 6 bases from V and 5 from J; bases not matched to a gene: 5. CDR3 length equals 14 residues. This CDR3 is CASKSLAGDNEQFF. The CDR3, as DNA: TGCGCCAGCAAGAGTCTAGCGGGGGACAATGAGCAGTTCTTC.

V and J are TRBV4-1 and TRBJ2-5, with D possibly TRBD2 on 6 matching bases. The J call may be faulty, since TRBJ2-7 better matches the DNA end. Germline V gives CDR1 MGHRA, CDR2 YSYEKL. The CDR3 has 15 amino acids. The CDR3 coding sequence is TGCGCCAGCAGCCAGGCTAGCGCTAGCTCCTACGAGCAGTACTTC. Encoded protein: CASSQASASSYEQYF.

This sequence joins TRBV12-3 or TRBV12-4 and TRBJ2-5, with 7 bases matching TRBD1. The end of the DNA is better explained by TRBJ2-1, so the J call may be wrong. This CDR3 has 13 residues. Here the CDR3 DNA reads TGTGCCAGCAACAGGGGTAGCCTCAATGAGCAGTTCTTC. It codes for CASNRGSLNEQFF.

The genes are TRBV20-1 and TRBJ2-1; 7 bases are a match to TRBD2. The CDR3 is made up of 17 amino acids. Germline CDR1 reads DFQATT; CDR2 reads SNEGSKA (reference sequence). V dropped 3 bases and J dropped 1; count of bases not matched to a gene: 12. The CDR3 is CSARGAGERLSYNEQFF. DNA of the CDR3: TGCAGTGCTAGGGGCGCGGGAGAGCGTTTATCCTACAATGAGCAGTTCTTC.

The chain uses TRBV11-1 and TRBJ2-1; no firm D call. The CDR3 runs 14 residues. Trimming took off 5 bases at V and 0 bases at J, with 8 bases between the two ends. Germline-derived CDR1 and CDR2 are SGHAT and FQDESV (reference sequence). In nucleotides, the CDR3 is TGTGCCAGCAGCGTCCAAAGCTCCTACAATGAGCAGTTCTTC. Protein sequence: CASSVQSSYNEQFF.

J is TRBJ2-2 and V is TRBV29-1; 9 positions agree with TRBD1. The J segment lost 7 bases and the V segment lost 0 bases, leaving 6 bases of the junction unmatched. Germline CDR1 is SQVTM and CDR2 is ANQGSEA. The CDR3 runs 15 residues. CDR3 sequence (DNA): TGCAGCGTTGAAGAGCAGGGACAGGGCGACGGGGAGCTGTTTTTT. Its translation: CSVEEQGQGDGELFF.

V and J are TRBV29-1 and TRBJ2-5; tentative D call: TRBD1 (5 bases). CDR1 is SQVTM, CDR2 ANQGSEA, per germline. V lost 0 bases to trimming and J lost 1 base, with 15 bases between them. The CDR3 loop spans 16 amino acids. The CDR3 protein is CSVEEDSADAQETQYF. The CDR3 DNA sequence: TGCAGCGTTGAAGAAGACAGCGCCGATGCCCAAGAGACCCAGTACTTC. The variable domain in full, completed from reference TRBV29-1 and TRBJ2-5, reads SAVISQKPSRDICQRGTSLTIQCQVDSQVTMMFWYRQQPGQSLTLIATANQGSEATYESGFVIDKFPISRPNLTFSTLTVSNMSPEDSSIYLCSVEEDSADAQETQYFGPGTRLLVL.

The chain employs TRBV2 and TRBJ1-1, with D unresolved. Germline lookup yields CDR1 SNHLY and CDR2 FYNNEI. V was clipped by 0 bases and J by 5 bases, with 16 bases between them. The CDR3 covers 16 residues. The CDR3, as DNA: TGTGCCAGCAGTGAAGCGCAGACCTACCTTGGGACTGAAGCTTTCTTT. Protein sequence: CASSEAQTYLGTEAFF. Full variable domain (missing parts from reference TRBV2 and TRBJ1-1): EPEVTQTPSHQVTQMGQEVILRCVPISNHLYFYWYRQILGQKVEFLVSFYNNEISEKSEIFDDQFSVERPDGSNFTLKIRSTKLEDSAMYFCASSEAQTYLGTEAFFGQGTRLTVV.

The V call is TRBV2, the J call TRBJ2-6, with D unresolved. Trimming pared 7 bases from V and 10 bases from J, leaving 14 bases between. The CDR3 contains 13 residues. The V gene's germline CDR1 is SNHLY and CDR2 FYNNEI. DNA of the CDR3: TGTGCCAGCACTCGACAACCCCCTAACGTCCTGACTTTC. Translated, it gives CASTRQPPNVLTF.

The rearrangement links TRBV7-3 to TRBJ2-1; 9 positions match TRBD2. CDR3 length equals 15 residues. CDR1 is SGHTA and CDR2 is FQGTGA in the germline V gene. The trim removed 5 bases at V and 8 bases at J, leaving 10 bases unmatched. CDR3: CASSLEAGGIDEQFF. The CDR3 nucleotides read TGTGCCAGCAGCCTAGAGGCGGGAGGGATTGATGAGCAGTTCTTC.

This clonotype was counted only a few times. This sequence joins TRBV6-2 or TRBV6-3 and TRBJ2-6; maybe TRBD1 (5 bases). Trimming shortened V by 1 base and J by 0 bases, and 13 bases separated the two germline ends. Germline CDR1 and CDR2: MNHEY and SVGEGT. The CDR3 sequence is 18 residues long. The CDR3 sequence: CASSYFWTLSSGANVLTF. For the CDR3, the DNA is TGTGCCAGCAGTTACTTTTGGACACTCAGCTCTGGGGCCAACGTCCTGACTTTC.

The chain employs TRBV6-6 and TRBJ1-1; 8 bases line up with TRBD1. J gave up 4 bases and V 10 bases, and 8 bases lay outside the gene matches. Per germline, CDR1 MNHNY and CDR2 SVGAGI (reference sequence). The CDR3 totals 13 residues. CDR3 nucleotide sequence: TGTGCCACCAACAGGGGGGGAGGCACTGAAGCTTTCTTT. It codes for CATNRGGGTEAFF.

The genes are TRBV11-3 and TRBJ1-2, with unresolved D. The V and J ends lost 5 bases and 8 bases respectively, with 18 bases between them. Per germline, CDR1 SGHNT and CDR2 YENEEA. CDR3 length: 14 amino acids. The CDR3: CASSPGPGSAGYTF. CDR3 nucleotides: TGTGCCAGCAGCCCAGGACCGGGTTCGGCGGGCTACACCTTC.

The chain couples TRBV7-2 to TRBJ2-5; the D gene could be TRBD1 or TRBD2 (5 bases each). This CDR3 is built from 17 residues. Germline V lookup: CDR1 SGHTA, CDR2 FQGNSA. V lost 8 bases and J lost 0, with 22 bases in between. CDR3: CASEGSPVPYYQETQYF. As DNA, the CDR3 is TGTGCCAGCGAGGGGTCCCCGGTTCCCTATTACCAAGAGACCCAGTACTTC.

DNA of the CDR3: TGTGCCAGCAGCCCAAATAGGGGGGGTATCGCCTACGAGCAGTACTTC. Encoded protein: CASSPNRGGIAYEQYF. This chain joins TRBV5-4 and TRBJ2-5, with a possible D match to TRBD2 (7 bases). Matching the DNA end better, TRBJ2-7 makes the J call doubtful. Germline CDR1 SGHNT, CDR2 YYREEE (reference sequence). The CDR3 length is 16 residues.

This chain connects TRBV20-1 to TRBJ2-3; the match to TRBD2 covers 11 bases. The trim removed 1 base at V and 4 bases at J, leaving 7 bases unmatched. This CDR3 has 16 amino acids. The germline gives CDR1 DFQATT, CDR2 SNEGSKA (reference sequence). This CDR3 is CSARANSGGGADTQYF. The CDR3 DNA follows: TGCAGTGCTAGAGCCAATAGCGGGGGGGGGGCAGATACGCAGTATTTT.

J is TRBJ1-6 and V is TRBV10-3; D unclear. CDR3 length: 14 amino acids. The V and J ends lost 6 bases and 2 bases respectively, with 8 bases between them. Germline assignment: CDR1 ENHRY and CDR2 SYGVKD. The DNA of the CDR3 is TGTGCCATCAGGCAAGGAACCTATAATTCACCCCTCCACTTT. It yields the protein CAIRQGTYNSPLHF.

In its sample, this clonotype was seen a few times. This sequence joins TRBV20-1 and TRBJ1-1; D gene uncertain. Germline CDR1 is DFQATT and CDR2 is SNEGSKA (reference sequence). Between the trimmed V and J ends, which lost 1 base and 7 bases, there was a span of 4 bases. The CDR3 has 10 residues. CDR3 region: CSARAGEAFF. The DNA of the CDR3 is TGCAGTGCTAGAGCTGGTGAAGCTTTCTTT.

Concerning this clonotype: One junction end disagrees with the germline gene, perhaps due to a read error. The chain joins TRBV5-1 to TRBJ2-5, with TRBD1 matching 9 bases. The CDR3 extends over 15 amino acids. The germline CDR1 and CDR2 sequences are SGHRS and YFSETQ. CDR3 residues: CASSGGGTGQESQYF. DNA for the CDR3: TGCGCCAGCAGCGGGGGCGGGACAGGGCAAGAGTCCCAGTACTTC.